A selection of T cell receptor beta chains follows, all from one sample in a study of blood T cells in healthy people across ages. TCRdb re-called the 5' RACE reads through MiXCR, storing one row per CDR3 protein. The sample consists of some 700,000 distinct CDR3 sequences, approximately 43% of them appearing once. The sequencing sample was made of blood. The receptors originated from a woman aged 55-70 years in good health. The conserved cysteine and the conserved F or W are not part of the CDR3 here. Each record gives: V gene, CDR3 protein.

V: TRBV11-2; CDR3: ASSGTSGMEQF
V: TRBV28; CDR3: ASGTGVNEQY
V: TRBV7-2; CDR3: ASSLDPGVSETQY
V: TRBV11-3; CDR3: ASSPDGTDYNEQF
V: TRBV3-1; CDR3: ASSQVLRASTDTQY
V: TRBV29-1; CDR3: SVYGTSDETYNEQF
V: TRBV30; CDR3: AWTSLLTSSGANVLT
V: TRBV5-6; CDR3: ASSYWQTESTGELF
V: TRBV3-1; CDR3: ASSQDRRAGAYEQY
V: TRBV20-1; CDR3: SARVGGGTEAF
V: TRBV4-2; CDR3: ASSQGTSGIESEQF
V: TRBV7-2; CDR3: ASSLSSSGSGANVLT
V: TRBV6-6; CDR3: ASSYDRGNQETQF
V: TRBV9; CDR3: ASSAGVTGTGAHEQY
V: TRBV10-3; CDR3: AISRGSGKNDEQF
V: TRBV7-8; CDR3: ASGLGLAGGNYEQY
V: TRBV20-1; CDR3: SATSLAGGPADTQY
V: TRBV4-3; CDR3: ASSQERSEQY
V: TRBV20-1; CDR3: SARDGNSRAQETQY
V: TRBV7-8; CDR3: ASSLDVGMNTEAF
V: TRBV6-2/TRBV6-3; CDR3: ASSYDRQGSSYNSPPH
V: TRBV10-3; CDR3: AISPGLATYEQY
V: TRBV5-5; CDR3: ASSLLTSNEQF
V: TRBV5-1; CDR3: ASSRTQHPYQETQY
V: TRBV28; CDR3: ASSGWTSGSGGGGYNEQF
V: TRBV4-1; CDR3: ASSHEGAEF
V: TRBV10-2; CDR3: ASSVVETREQY
V: TRBV20-1; CDR3: SARAAGRGLNEQF
V: TRBV12-3/TRBV12-4; CDR3: ASSLDRGASYEQY
V: TRBV6-1; CDR3: ASTDRGASYASGANVLT
V: TRBV13; CDR3: ASSFEEGRGYNEQF
V: TRBV4-1; CDR3: ASSRAGVNYGYT
V: TRBV11-2; CDR3: ASSLELGGQGADTEAF
V: TRBV7-8; CDR3: ASSLGQTSPYNEQF
V: TRBV5-1; CDR3: ASSLVTGRYYSYT
V: TRBV10-2; CDR3: ASKPSDTDTQY
V: TRBV20-1; CDR3: SARDPAGGGIEQY
V: TRBV11-2; CDR3: ASSYGTVGEKLF
V: TRBV27; CDR3: ASTNLGLRGIQY
V: TRBV7-2; CDR3: ASSTQRSPLH
V: TRBV12-3/TRBV12-4; CDR3: ASSSLAGGLSSYNEQY
V: TRBV11-2; CDR3: ASSLSVGGPNEQF
V: TRBV11-2; CDR3: ASSLFLRASGGEHQETQY
V: TRBV10-3; CDR3: AISKDRDNQPQH
V: TRBV5-1; CDR3: ASSYAPQGGTDTQY
V: TRBV4-3; CDR3: ASSQDYAVTGYNEQF
V: TRBV14; CDR3: ASSQDLDITDTQY
V: TRBV28; CDR3: ASSPPGSAGEQY
V: TRBV9; CDR3: ASSVKGHLNYGYT
V: TRBV5-6; CDR3: ASSFEQGASTDTQY
V: TRBV6-6; CDR3: ASRPPTGGSSYEQY
V: TRBV7-2; CDR3: TSSFRDRRYGYT
V: TRBV18; CDR3: ASSPLSGVGADEQF
V: TRBV4-3; CDR3: ASSQEIGDTEAF